The 11 T cell receptor beta chains given below trace back to one sample, sequenced in a study of T cells in Graves' hyperthyroidism and ophthalmopathy. It was RNA transcripts that yielded the amplified TCR beta CDR3 regions. Initially, a first-round RT-PCR of the TCR CDR3 employed the HTBI primer set. A single record per CDR3 protein comes from TCRdb applying MiXCR to the multiplex PCR reads. This table holds hundreds of thousands of distinct CDR3 sequences, 35% found once. The sample taken for sequencing was blood. Receptors originate from a woman in her thirties or forties with Graves' hyperthyroidism.

The chain couples TRBV4-1 to TRBJ1-2; D not certain. The length of the CDR3 is 16 residues. Between the trimmed V and J ends, which lost 8 bases and 0 bases, there was a span of 19 bases. The germline V gene encodes CDR1 MGHRA and CDR2 YSYEKL. The CDR3 DNA reads as TGCGCCAGCTACACGCCGGACTCGGTGTCTAACTATGGCTACACCTTC. Encoded protein: CASYTPDSVSNYGYTF.

The rearrangement joins TRBV7-2 to TRBJ2-7; 8 nucleotides match TRBD2. Germline loops: CDR1 SGHTA, CDR2 FQGNSA. J gave up 6 bases and V 5 bases, and 6 bases lay outside the gene matches. The CDR3 spans 13 residues. The DNA for the CDR3 is TGTGCCAGCAGCCCGGGACTAGGCTTCGAGCAGTACTTC. Translation gives CASSPGLGFEQYF. Supplemented by reference TRBV7-2 and TRBJ2-7, the full variable domain reads GAGVSQSPSNKVTEKGKDVELRCDPISGHTALYWYRQSLGQGLEFLIYFQGNSAPDKSGLPSDRFSAERTGGSVSTLTIQRTQQEDSAVYLCASSPGLGFEQYFGPGTRLTVT.

This chain connects TRBV24-1 to TRBJ2-7, with 15 bases matching TRBD2. Germline V lookup: CDR1 KGHDR, CDR2 SFDVKD. J lost 5 bases, V lost 5 bases, and 6 bases had no gene match. The CDR3 totals 16 residues. The DNA for the CDR3 is TGTGCCACCAGTGGCCCTGGACTAGCGGGGGGGAACGAGCAGTACTTC. Its protein product is CATSGPGLAGGNEQYF.

The V and J genes are TRBV7-2 and TRBJ2-2; 8 bases fit TRBD2. V dropped 3 bases and J dropped 6; count of bases not matched to a gene: 6. The CDR3 runs to 15 residues. The germline gives CDR1 SGHTA, CDR2 FQGNSA. The CDR3 is CASSLGGRIPGELFF. The CDR3 DNA reads as TGTGCCAGCAGCTTGGGCGGGAGGATCCCCGGGGAGCTGTTTTTT.

On this clonotype: A much larger clone lies a single base off, so this may be a read error. The chain combines TRBV2 with TRBJ1-5; tentatively, D is TRBD1 (5 bases). CDR3 length equals 14 residues. Trimming took 7 bases from V and 4 from J, leaving 14 bases between them. Germline V gene lookup returns CDR1 SNHLY and CDR2 FYNNEI. In DNA, the CDR3 is TGTGCCAGCAATCCGGGGCTCCCTAATCAGCCCCAGCATTTT. This gives the protein CASNPGLPNQPQHF.

This clonotype occurred a few times. A single base separates this from a much larger clone, so it may be a read error. The gene calls are TRBV7-2 and TRBJ2-7; TRBD2 aligns across 7 bases. V gave up 7 bases and J gave up 6 bases; unmatched junction bases: 15. From germline, CDR1 is SGHTA and CDR2 FQGNSA. This CDR3 spans 15 amino acids. The chain's CDR3 is CASTLSLAGAPEQYF. In nucleotides, the CDR3 is TGTGCCAGCACCCTATCGTTGGCGGGAGCGCCCGAGCAGTACTTC.

This clonotype has ten or more counts. V gene TRBV10-3 combines with J gene TRBJ2-7; D uncertain. The length of the CDR3 is 14 residues. The germline V gene encodes CDR1 ENHRY and CDR2 SYGVKD. The V and J ends lost 6 bases and 1 base respectively, with 13 bases between them. Here the CDR3 reads CAIRPRQQSYEQYF. As DNA, the CDR3 is TGTGCCATCAGACCCAGACAACAATCCTACGAGCAGTACTTC.

This clonotype was observed a few times. V and J are TRBV12-3 or TRBV12-4 and TRBJ2-2; TRBD1 might be the D (5 bases). V lost 6 bases to trimming and J lost 7 bases, with 12 bases between them. The CDR3 spans 13 residues. The CDR3 bases are TGTGCCAGCAGCCTCAGGGATGGCGGGGAGCTGTTTTTT. It encodes CASSLRDGGELFF.

The J gene is TRBJ1-5, the V gene TRBV7-9, with TRBD1 matching over 9 bases. This CDR3 has 14 residues. Germline loops: CDR1 SEHNR, CDR2 FQNEAQ (reference sequence). V was pared by 5 bases and J by 9 bases, with 8 bases of the junction left unmatched. CDR3 amino acids: CASSQTGGSGPQHF. CDR3 in DNA: TGTGCCAGCAGCCAAACAGGGGGCTCTGGGCCCCAGCATTTT.

The chain carries TRBV14 and TRBJ2-6; the D gene could be TRBD1 or TRBD2 (5 bases each). V was cut by 1 base and J by 0 bases, with 13 bases left in between. Germline V gene sequence: CDR1 SGHDN, CDR2 FVKESK. There are 18 residues in the CDR3. DNA for the CDR3: TGTGCCAGCAGCCAAGTTACGGGACGGAGCTCTGGGGCCAACGTCCTGACTTTC. The encoded protein is CASSQVTGRSSGANVLTF.

This clonotype was observed many times. The J gene is TRBJ1-5, the V gene TRBV9; TRBD1 matches 9 bases. J lost 6 bases, V lost 0 bases, and 4 bases had no gene match. Germline CDR1 is SGDLS and CDR2 is YYNGEE. There are 15 residues in the CDR3. CDR3 sequence reads: CASSVDGTGSQPQHF. CDR3 DNA: TGTGCCAGCAGCGTAGATGGGACAGGGAGTCAGCCCCAGCATTTT.